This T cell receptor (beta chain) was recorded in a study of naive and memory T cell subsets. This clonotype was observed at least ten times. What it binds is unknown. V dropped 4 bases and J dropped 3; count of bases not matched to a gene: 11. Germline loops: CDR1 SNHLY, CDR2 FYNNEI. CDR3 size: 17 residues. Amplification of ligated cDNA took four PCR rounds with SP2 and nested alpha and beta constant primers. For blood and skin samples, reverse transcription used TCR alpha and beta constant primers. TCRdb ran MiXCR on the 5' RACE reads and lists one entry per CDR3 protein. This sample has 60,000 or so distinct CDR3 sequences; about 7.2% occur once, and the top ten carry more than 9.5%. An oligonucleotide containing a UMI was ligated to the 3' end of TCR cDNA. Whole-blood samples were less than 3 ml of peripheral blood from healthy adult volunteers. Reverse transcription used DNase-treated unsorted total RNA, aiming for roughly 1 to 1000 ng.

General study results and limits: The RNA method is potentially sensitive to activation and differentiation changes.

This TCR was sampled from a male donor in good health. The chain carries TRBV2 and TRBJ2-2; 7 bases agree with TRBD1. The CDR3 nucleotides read TGTGCCAGCAGTGTTTTATCTTTGGGACAGTACACCGGGGAGCTGTTTTTT. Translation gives CASSVLSLGQYTGELFF.